One sample yielded the 21 T cell receptor beta chains listed below, sequenced in a study of shared clonotypes between healthy human individuals. The method was immunoSEQ multiplex PCR; TCRdb's version includes in-frame clones alone and lacks a portion of them. There are around 720,000 clones in the sample; about three quarters occur only once, and 1.5% to 2% lies in the top ten. Sample: memory CD4+ T cells sorted from blood. Subset of the sample: CD45RA-negative fraction. The receptors were sampled from a woman younger than 45 in good health.

The V call is TRBV2, the J call TRBJ2-1, with D perhaps matching TRBD1 (5 bases). The CDR3 totals 15 residues. The germline V gene encodes CDR1 SNHLY and CDR2 FYNNEI. Trimming stripped 1 base from V and 2 bases from J, with 9 bases between. The CDR3 here is CASSEEQVAYNEQFF. The CDR3 DNA reads as TGTGCCAGCAGTGAAGAACAGGTTGCCTACAATGAGCAGTTCTTC.

The chain couples TRBV5-6 to TRBJ1-1; D gene unclear. V was cut by 9 bases and J by 3 bases, with 21 bases left in between. The CDR3 consists of 15 residues. Germline-derived CDR1 and CDR2 are SGHDT and YYEEEE. The CDR3 loop is CAISTWVAGDTEAFF. Written as DNA, the CDR3 is TGTGCCATCTCAACTTGGGTTGCGGGTGACACTGAAGCTTTCTTT.

This chain links TRBV5-1 with TRBJ2-3; D is perhaps TRBD1 (6 bases). CDR1 is SGHRS and CDR2 is YFSETQ in the germline V gene. CDR3 length: 15 amino acids. Trimming removed 6 bases at V and 3 bases at J, with 17 bases between. The CDR3 sequence: CASTYYRAGTDTQYF. DNA for the CDR3: TGCGCCAGCACATATTACAGGGCAGGAACAGATACGCAGTATTTT.

The CDR3 nucleotides read TGTGCCAGCAGCTTTAGGAGCGGGACAGATACGAACTATGGCTACACCTTC. This codes for CASSFRSGTDTNYGYTF. The V and J genes are TRBV7-8 and TRBJ1-2; 7 nucleotides match TRBD1. This CDR3 comprises 17 residues. Losses at the gene ends were 3 bases for V and 2 bases for J; bases not matched to a gene: 12. Germline values: CDR1 SGHVS, CDR2 FQNEAQ. Full variable domain (rest looked up from reference TRBV7-8 and TRBJ1-2): GAGVSQSPRYKVAKRGQDVALRCDPISGHVSLFWYQQALGQGPEFLTYFQNEAQLDKSGLPSDRFFAERPEGSVSTLKIQRTQQEDSAVYLCASSFRSGTDTNYGYTFGSGTRLTVV.

This clone was detected only once. This chain joins TRBV21-1 and TRBJ2-1; TRBD2, the table's D call, lacks a check against the DNA. TRBV21-1 is given as a pseudogene. This CDR3 has 16 residues. CDR3 protein: CASRSSSGGAMYEQFF. CDR3 DNA: TGTGCCAGCAGAAGTTCTAGCGGGGGAGCAATGTATGAGCAGTTCTTC.

The CDR3 reads CATLSGLAGARDTQYF. The DNA of the CDR3 is TGTGCCACCCTATCGGGACTAGCGGGAGCCAGAGATACGCAGTATTTT. This sequence joins TRBV10-3 and TRBJ2-3; 14 bases map to TRBD2. The germline gives CDR1 ENHRY, CDR2 SYGVKD. After removal of 10 bases from V and 5 bases from J, the junction contained 11 bases not matched to a gene. The CDR3 has 16 residues.

This clone was observed many times. The sample has other DNA sequences that encode this CDR3 too. The rearrangement uses TRBV9 and TRBJ1-2, with 10 bases matching TRBD1. CDR1 SGDLS and CDR2 YYNGEE come from the germline V gene. CDR3 length: 16 amino acids. J gave up 0 bases and V 0 bases, and 2 bases lay outside the gene matches. CDR3: CASSVGGQGANYGYTF. The CDR3 nucleotides read TGTGCCAGCAGCGTAGGAGGACAGGGGGCTAACTATGGCTACACCTTC.

The V and J genes are TRBV13 and TRBJ2-1; the D gene could be TRBD1 or TRBD2 (6 bases each). Germline CDR1 PRHDT, CDR2 FYEKMQ (reference sequence). This CDR3 region has 15 residues. V gave up 3 bases and J gave up 0 bases, with 9 bases separating them. The chain's CDR3 is CASSFGGGSYNEQFF. CDR3 sequence (DNA): TGTGCCAGCAGCTTCGGAGGGGGCTCCTACAATGAGCAGTTCTTC.

The V gene is TRBV4-2, the J gene TRBJ2-5; TRBD2 agrees at 10 bases. The length of the CDR3 is 16 residues. Germline trimming cut 3 bases from V and 2 bases from J; bases unmatched to any gene: 6. Germline values: CDR1 LGHNA, CDR2 YNFKEQ. CDR3 sequence: CASSQYTSGAQETQYF. The DNA of the CDR3 is TGTGCCAGCAGCCAGTACACTAGCGGGGCTCAAGAGACCCAGTACTTC.

CDR3 in DNA: TGTGCTAGTGGTTTGGTCCTAGCGGGAGAAATAGATACGCAGTATTTT. Protein product: CASGLVLAGEIDTQYF. The V call is TRBV12-5, the J call TRBJ2-3; TRBD2 aligns across 10 bases. This CDR3 has 16 amino acids. J lost 5 bases, V lost 0 bases, and 5 bases had no gene match. CDR1 and CDR2 from the germline V gene are LGHNT and FRNRAP. Full variable domain (missing parts from reference TRBV12-5 and TRBJ2-3): DARVTQTPRHKVTEMGQEVTMRCQPILGHNTVFWYRQTMMQGLELLAYFRNRAPLDDSGMPKDRFSAEMPDATLATLKIQPSEPRDSAVYFCASGLVLAGEIDTQYFGPGTRLTVL.

The J gene is TRBJ1-1, the V gene TRBV9; D remains ambiguous. This CDR3 comprises 15 residues. Germline CDR1 reads SGDLS; CDR2 reads YYNGEE. The germline V and J ends were trimmed by 0 bases and 5 bases, with 14 bases remaining between them. Here the CDR3 reads CASSVGASGRTEAFF. The CDR3 region has the DNA TGTGCCAGCAGCGTAGGAGCCTCGGGCAGGACTGAAGCTTTCTTT. Combining the CDR3 with reference TRBV9 and TRBJ1-1 gives the whole variable domain DSGVTQTPKHLITATGQRVTLRCSPRSGDLSVYWYQQSLDQGLQFLIQYYNGEERAKGNILERFSAQQFPDLHSELNLSSLELGDSALYFCASSVGASGRTEAFFGQGTRLTVV.

J is TRBJ1-1 and V is TRBV19, with TRBD1 as a possible D gene (5 bases). Per germline, CDR1 LNHDA and CDR2 SQIVND (reference sequence). Trimming shortened V by 5 bases and J by 2 bases, and 9 bases separated the two germline ends. The CDR3 totals 13 residues. This chain's CDR3 is CASSWTHNTEAFF. The CDR3 DNA is TGTGCCAGTAGTTGGACACATAACACTGAAGCTTTCTTT.

The chain is built from TRBV7-9 and TRBJ2-2; maybe TRBD1 (5 bases). The CDR3 length is 14 residues. Trimming took 5 bases from V and 7 from J, leaving 14 bases between them. Germline CDR1 SEHNR, CDR2 FQNEAQ (reference sequence). The CDR3 DNA follows: TGTGCCAGCAGCGCCCACCGACAGCTCGGGGAGCTGTTTTTT. As protein: CASSAHRQLGELFF.

This sequence joins TRBV5-1 and TRBJ1-1; no clear D. Per the germline V gene, CDR1 is SGHRS and CDR2 is YFSETQ. Trimming pared 3 bases from V and 0 bases from J, leaving 15 bases between. The CDR3 extends over 16 amino acids. The CDR3 spells CASSSALQSVNTEAFF. The DNA of the CDR3 is TGCGCCAGCAGCTCGGCCTTGCAGAGTGTGAACACTGAAGCTTTCTTT.

This chain uses TRBV30 with TRBJ1-2, with D unresolved. The V gene lost 0 bases and the J gene lost 3 bases, with 8 bases spanning the gap. Germline loops: CDR1 GTSNPN, CDR2 SVGIG (reference sequence). CDR3 length equals 13 residues. CDR3 in amino acids: CAWSVHGDYGYTF. Written as DNA, the CDR3 is TGTGCCTGGAGTGTCCACGGTGACTATGGCTACACCTTC.

This chain joins TRBV4-1 and TRBJ1-4, with 7 bases lining up with TRBD1. Germline V CDR1 and CDR2: MGHRA, YSYEKL. The J segment lost 10 bases and the V segment lost 1 base, leaving 9 bases of the junction unmatched. There are 15 residues in the CDR3. CDR3 in amino acids: CASSQADRRGAKLFF. CDR3 in DNA: TGCGCCAGCAGCCAAGCGGACAGGAGAGGGGCAAAACTGTTTTTT.

The chain couples TRBV6-4 to TRBJ2-3, with D unresolved. CDR1 and CDR2 (germline): MRHNA, SNTAGT. This CDR3 has 15 amino acids. Deletions cut 6 bases from V and 4 bases from J, with 17 bases between. As DNA, the CDR3 is TGTGCCAGCAGAGCCCTAGGGTCCGGCGCAGATACGCAGTATTTT. This sequence encodes CASRALGSGADTQYF.

The rearrangement links TRBV7-2 to TRBJ2-7; 9 nucleotides agree with TRBD2. In germline, CDR1 is SGHTA, CDR2 FQGNSA. Trimming at V came to 4 bases and at J to 3 bases, leaving 4 bases not matched to a gene. The CDR3 has 14 amino acids. DNA for the CDR3: TGTGCCAGCAGCTCTGCTAGCGGGAACTACGAGCAGTACTTC. It codes for CASSSASGNYEQYF.

The gene calls are TRBV4-1 and TRBJ1-5, with 8 positions matching TRBD1. V shed 4 bases and J 2 bases; nucleotides not matched to a gene: 4. Germline CDR1 MGHRA, CDR2 YSYEKL. The CDR3 sequence is 15 residues long. DNA of the CDR3: TGCGCCAGCAGCCGAGACAGGGGAGGCAATCAGCCCCAGCATTTT. Translating it yields CASSRDRGGNQPQHF.

The V gene is TRBV5-1, the J gene TRBJ1-1, with 8 bases aligning to TRBD1. V trimming: 5 bases; J trimming: 3 bases; junction bases outside the gene matches: 9. This CDR3 comprises 15 residues. From germline, CDR1 is SGHRS and CDR2 YFSETQ. As DNA, the CDR3 is TGCGCCAGCAGTTGGACAGGGCCGAGGGACACTGAAGCTTTCTTT. Translated: CASSWTGPRDTEAFF.

This clone was picked up a small number of times. The chain couples TRBV5-1 to TRBJ1-1; D is unresolved. This CDR3 spans 14 amino acids. Germline CDR1 is SGHRS and CDR2 is YFSETQ. Deletions cut 1 base from V and 2 bases from J, with 9 bases between. The CDR3 nucleotides are TGCGCCAGCAGCTTGCACCTGAAAAACACTGAAGCTTTCTTT. Its translation is CASSLHLKNTEAFF.